What follows are 14 T cell receptor beta chains derived from one specimen sequenced in a study of T cells in Graves' hyperthyroidism and ophthalmopathy. Using RNA transcripts as the source, TCR beta CDR3 regions were amplified. TCR CDR3 underwent first-round RT-PCR with the HTBI primer set. TCRdb passed the multiplex PCR reads through MiXCR, listing each CDR3 protein once. The sample contains around 300,000 distinct CDR3 sequences, about an eighth of which appear only once. Material: blood. These receptors were obtained from a woman in her 30s with Graves' hyperthyroidism that later progressed to Graves' ophthalmopathy.

In its sample, this clonotype was seen many times. The rearrangement uses TRBV30 and TRBJ1-2, with D unclear. The germline V gene encodes CDR1 GTSNPN and CDR2 SVGIG (reference sequence). The CDR3 has 12 amino acids. DNA for the CDR3: TGTGCTTCCGTAAGGGAAAACTATGGCTACACCTTC. Translating it yields CASVRENYGYTF.

This clonotype was seen more than once but under ten times. This chain uses TRBV6-1 with TRBJ2-1, with 11 bases fitting TRBD2. This CDR3 contains 15 residues. V was pared by 8 bases and J by 6 bases, with 9 bases of the junction left unmatched. Germline V gene lookup returns CDR1 MNHNS and CDR2 SASEGT. The chain's CDR3 is CASRKSGTSGNEQFF. Written as DNA, the CDR3 is TGTGCCAGCCGCAAGAGCGGGACTAGCGGCAATGAGCAGTTCTTC.

Many counts were recorded for this clonotype. The V and J genes are TRBV7-8 and TRBJ1-1, with no clear D. With 1 base removed from V and 5 bases from J, the gap between germline ends came to 8 bases. This CDR3 has 13 residues. Germline V gene lookup returns CDR1 SGHVS and CDR2 FQNEAQ. CDR3 amino acids: CASSLVERTEAFF. Here the CDR3 DNA reads TGTGCCAGCAGCTTAGTTGAGAGGACTGAAGCTTTCTTT.

This clonotype was counted ten times or more. This rearrangement joins TRBV20-1 to TRBJ2-1; the D gene is possibly TRBD2 (6 bases). Germline CDR1 and CDR2: DFQATT and SNEGSKA (reference sequence). This CDR3 is built from 15 residues. The V gene lost 6 bases and the J gene lost 8 bases, with 23 bases spanning the gap. CDR3 sequence: CSAPRGRESPHEQFF. In DNA form, the CDR3 reads TGCAGTGCCCCACGGGGACGGGAGAGTCCCCATGAGCAGTTCTTC.

This chain's CDR3 is CASSLVAGQLTQYF. The DNA of the CDR3 is TGTGCCAGCAGCCTGGTGGCCGGACAGTTGACCCAGTACTTC. The rearrangement links TRBV7-8 to TRBJ2-5; possibly TRBD1 for D (6 bases). Trimming left V 5 bases short and J 7 bases short, with 17 bases between. Germline assignment: CDR1 SGHVS and CDR2 FQNEAQ. This CDR3 comprises 14 residues.

This clonotype was detected many times. The genes are TRBV7-2 and TRBJ2-1; 10 nucleotides agree with TRBD1. Germline lookup yields CDR1 SGHTA and CDR2 FQGNSA. The CDR3 has 15 amino acids. V was pared by 5 bases and J by 8 bases, with 9 bases of the junction left unmatched. The CDR3 protein is CASSPSDRGPDEQFF. Here the CDR3 DNA reads TGTGCCAGCAGCCCCTCAGACAGGGGGCCGGATGAGCAGTTCTTC.

The table lists this clonotype with many counts. The J gene is TRBJ2-3, the V gene TRBV2; D not certain. This CDR3 region has 12 residues. Trimming left V 3 bases short and J 3 bases short, with 4 bases between. The germline V gene encodes CDR1 SNHLY and CDR2 FYNNEI. The CDR3 protein is CASSDRTDTQYF. The CDR3 coding sequence is TGTGCCAGCAGTGACCGGACAGATACGCAGTATTTT.

The chain recombines TRBV9 with TRBJ2-3; D possibly corresponds to TRBD2 (6 bases). Deletions cut 1 base from V and 1 base from J, with 10 bases between. Germline assignment: CDR1 SGDLS and CDR2 YYNGEE. The CDR3 has 15 residues. CDR3 sequence reads: CASSVLSGGTDTQYF. The DNA for the CDR3 is TGTGCCAGCAGCGTATTGTCGGGGGGCACAGATACGCAGTATTTT.

This clonotype was recorded many times. The chain links TRBV20-1 to TRBJ2-7; 7 positions agree with TRBD2. The V and J ends lost 6 bases and 5 bases, in that order; junction bases with no gene match: 7. There are 12 residues in the CDR3. Germline V CDR1 and CDR2: DFQATT, SNEGSKA (reference sequence). The CDR3 loop reads CSAGGINNEQYF. The CDR3 bases are TGCAGTGCGGGGGGGATTAACAACGAGCAGTACTTC.

To note about this clonotype: A much larger clone is a single base away; this may be a read error. Here the CDR3 reads CASSVGSVGGTGELFF. The CDR3, as DNA: TGCGCCAGCAGCGTGGGATCAGTGGGAGGCACCGGGGAGCTGTTTTTT. The rearrangement uses TRBV5-1 and TRBJ2-2; a possible D gene is TRBD2 (6 bases). This CDR3 region has 16 residues. From germline, CDR1 is SGHRS and CDR2 YFSETQ. V lost 4 bases and J lost 4, with 17 bases in between.

This clonotype was detected ten times or more. This chain links TRBV7-2 with TRBJ2-1; a possible D gene is TRBD2 (5 bases). CDR1 is SGHTA and CDR2 is FQGNSA in the germline V gene. The CDR3 is made up of 16 amino acids. V lost 2 bases and J lost 3, with 14 bases in between. CDR3 in DNA: TGTGCCAGCAGCTTAACCTCGGGAACCAACTACAATGAGCAGTTCTTC. Amino acids: CASSLTSGTNYNEQFF.

Many counts were recorded for this clonotype. The DNA for the CDR3 is TGTGCCACCAGCAGCGGCTCTGGGAGGGCTGAGGCCAACGTCCTGACTTTC. Amino acids: CATSSGSGRAEANVLTF. The gene calls are TRBV15 and TRBJ2-6; 7 nucleotides line up with TRBD2. V lost 3 bases to trimming and J lost 6 bases; unmatched junction nucleotides: 11. This CDR3 spans 17 amino acids. Per germline, CDR1 LNHNV and CDR2 YYDKDF (reference sequence). Complete variable domain (other parts from reference TRBV15 and TRBJ2-6): DAMVIQNPRYQVTQFGKPVTLSCSQTLNHNVMYWYQQKSSQAPKLLFHYYDKDFNNEADTPDNFQSRRPNTSFCFLDIRSPGLGDTAMYLCATSSGSGRAEANVLTFGAGSRLTVL.

This rearrangement joins TRBV11-2 to TRBJ2-5, with no clear D. Germline lookup yields CDR1 SGHAT and CDR2 FQNNGV. The CDR3 sequence is 15 residues long. The V and J ends lost 7 bases and 5 bases respectively, with 20 bases between them. The CDR3 DNA follows: TGTGCCAGCACCGAGAGACCGGGCCTCGGGGAGACCCAGTACTTC. Its translation: CASTERPGLGETQYF.

This clonotype was seen at least ten times. The rearrangement links TRBV20-1 to TRBJ2-5; 9 bases map to TRBD2. Germline V CDR1 and CDR2: DFQATT, SNEGSKA (reference sequence). V lost 6 bases to trimming and J lost 4 bases; unmatched junction nucleotides: 18. The CDR3 extends over 17 amino acids. The chain's CDR3 is CSAHRASGINVGETQYF. CDR3 coding DNA: TGCAGTGCCCACCGGGCTAGCGGGATCAATGTGGGAGAGACCCAGTACTTC.